The 12 T cell receptor beta chains below all came from one sample that was sequenced in a study of blood T cell repertoires in COVID-19 (dated by TCRdb to the early 2020s). The method was the immunoSEQ multiplex PCR assay. TCRdb provides this immuneACCESS table in a form limited to in-frame rearrangements. Some clones are lacking; in checked studies, under half of them reflect an unresolved V gene, and why the rest are absent is not known. This sample lists 200,000 to 250,000 clones; roughly 85% were detected once. The ten biggest clones cover over 7.5% of the sample. Material: PBMCs or T cells enriched from blood (not recorded which). Source of these receptors: a woman aged 50 to 65 with acute COVID-19.

V is TRBV2 and J is TRBJ1-2; unclear D gene. V lost 3 bases and J lost 3, with 11 bases in between. The CDR3 totals 14 residues. Germline V gene sequence: CDR1 SNHLY, CDR2 FYNNEI. DNA of the CDR3: TGTGCCAGCAGTGACCCCCGAACTGACTATGGCTACACCTTC. Its protein product is CASSDPRTDYGYTF.

The chain is built from TRBV19 and TRBJ1-1; 8 bases align to TRBD1. Trimming at V came to 6 bases and at J to 7 bases, leaving 4 bases not matched to a gene. There are 12 residues in the CDR3. Germline V gene sequence: CDR1 LNHDA, CDR2 SQIVND (reference sequence). CDR3 DNA sequence: TGTGCCAGTAGCGACAGGGGCGGTGAAGCTTTCTTT. Translating it yields CASSDRGGEAFF.

The V call is TRBV7-8, the J call TRBJ1-5; D gene ambiguous. Looked up from germline, CDR1 is SGHVS and CDR2 is FQNEAQ. V dropped 5 bases and J dropped 4 bases, with 12 bases sitting between them. This CDR3 contains 14 residues. The CDR3 is CASSTGSLNQPQHF. CDR3 in DNA: TGTGCCAGCAGCACCGGGTCCTTGAATCAGCCCCAGCATTTT.

The chain couples TRBV4-1 to TRBJ1-2, with TRBD1 matching over 8 bases. The CDR3 totals 15 residues. Losses at the gene ends were 3 bases for V and 5 bases for J; bases not matched to a gene: 8. Germline loops: CDR1 MGHRA, CDR2 YSYEKL. CDR3 in DNA: TGCGCCAGCAGCCACCCGGGACAGGCTCCTTATGGCTACACCTTC. Translating it yields CASSHPGQAPYGYTF.

V gene TRBV19 combines with J gene TRBJ1-1, with D possibly being TRBD1 (6 bases). The CDR3 length is 15 residues. Trimming stripped 2 bases from V and 2 bases from J, with 12 bases between. Per germline, CDR1 LNHDA and CDR2 SQIVND (reference sequence). The CDR3 DNA reads as TGTGCCAGTAGTATACAAAGGACAGTCAACACTGAAGCTTTCTTT. It is translated as CASSIQRTVNTEAFF. Drawing the rest from reference TRBV19 and TRBJ1-1, the complete variable domain is DGGITQSPKYLFRKEGQNVTLSCEQNLNHDAMYWYRQDPGQGLRLIYYSQIVNDFQKGDIAEGYSVSREKKESFPLTVTSAQKNPTAFYLCASSIQRTVNTEAFFGQGTRLTVV.

The chain joins TRBV19 to TRBJ1-3; D unresolved. CDR1 and CDR2 from the germline V gene are LNHDA and SQIVND (reference sequence). The CDR3 consists of 15 residues. Trimming removed 6 bases at V and 8 bases at J, with 20 bases between. The DNA for the CDR3 is TGTGCCAGTAGCCCAACCTCGGTAGCGGTTGACACCATATATTTT. It yields the protein CASSPTSVAVDTIYF.

This clone was seen a handful of times. The chain couples TRBV21-1 to TRBJ1-1; the D segment call TRBD1 is taken from the table without a DNA check. TRBV21-1 is deemed a pseudogene. This CDR3 spans 13 amino acids. DNA for the CDR3: TGTGCCAGCAGCATTACCAGGAACACTGAAGCTTTCTTT. This codes for CASSITRNTEAFF.

V is TRBV18 and J is TRBJ2-5; the match to TRBD2 covers 15 bases. CDR3 length: 16 residues. Germline values: CDR1 KGHSH, CDR2 LQKENI. V lost 3 bases to trimming and J lost 3 bases; unmatched junction nucleotides: 2. The CDR3 loop is CASSPGLAGGKETQYF. CDR3 coding DNA: TGTGCCAGCTCACCCGGACTAGCGGGGGGGAAAGAGACCCAGTACTTC. The variable domain in full, with the rest retrieved from reference TRBV18 and TRBJ2-5, is NAGVMQNPRHLVRRRGQEARLRCSPMKGHSHVYWYRQLPEEGLKFMVYLQKENIIDESGMPKERFSAEFPKEGPSILRIQQVVRGDSAAYFCASSPGLAGGKETQYFGPGTRLLVL.

The chain employs TRBV30 and TRBJ1-4; D call uncertain. Germline values: CDR1 GTSNPN, CDR2 SVGIG (reference sequence). V dropped 2 bases and J dropped 1 base, with 11 bases sitting between them. CDR3 length: 15 residues. The CDR3 loop is CAWSPRGVTNEKLFF. In DNA, the CDR3 is TGTGCCTGGAGTCCCCGGGGAGTAACTAATGAAAAACTGTTTTTT.

This chain links TRBV6-5 with TRBJ1-2; 9 bases are shared with TRBD1. CDR1 is MNHEY and CDR2 is SVGAGI in the germline V gene. The V gene end was trimmed by 5 bases and the J gene end by 5 bases; junction bases not matched to a gene: 3. The CDR3 extends over 13 amino acids. The CDR3 nucleotides read TGTGCCAGCAGTAATGGACAGGGGTATGGCTACACCTTC. Protein product: CASSNGQGYGYTF.

The chain employs TRBV7-8 and TRBJ2-7; a weak D match, TRBD1 (5 bases). Deletions cut 5 bases from V and 4 bases from J, with 12 bases between. Germline V gene sequence: CDR1 SGHVS, CDR2 FQNEAQ. The CDR3 is 13 amino acids. The DNA for the CDR3 is TGTGCCAGCAGCCCTGGACATCAATACGAGCAGTACTTC. It translates to CASSPGHQYEQYF.

This chain joins TRBV7-9 and TRBJ2-3, with 11 bases lining up with TRBD2. The CDR3 sequence is 15 residues long. Per germline, CDR1 SEHNR and CDR2 FQNEAQ (reference sequence). Unmatched junction bases numbered 5, after V lost 4 bases and J lost 5 bases. This CDR3 is CASSSSGTSGDTQYF. Written as DNA, the CDR3 is TGTGCCAGCAGCTCCTCCGGGACTAGCGGAGATACGCAGTATTTT.